These 20 T cell receptor beta chains share one sample of origin, sequenced in a study of neurological immune-mediated disorders. TCRdb re-analysed the 5' RACE reads in MiXCR, keeping a single row per CDR3 protein. The sample has roughly 32,000 distinct CDR3 sequences, around 16% seen once. Specimen: PBMCs. The receptors here all came from a man in his sixties or seventies in good health.

There are many counts of this clonotype. V and J are TRBV12-3 or TRBV12-4 and TRBJ2-4; 8 bases agree with TRBD1. The J segment lost 4 bases and the V segment lost 8 bases, leaving 4 bases of the junction unmatched. This CDR3 spans 13 amino acids. CDR3: CASGQGAKNIQYF. The CDR3 DNA reads TGTGCCAGCGGCCAGGGGGCGAAAAACATTCAGTACTTC.

In this sample, this clonotype turned up many times. This chain uses TRBV7-2 with TRBJ2-1; D unclear. Germline V gene data show CDR1 as SGHTA and CDR2 as FQGNSA. Trimming pared 3 bases from V and 7 bases from J, leaving 13 bases between. The CDR3 has 14 amino acids. The CDR3 coding sequence is TGTGCCAGCAGCTTGGACCGCGTCGGGAATGAGCAGTTCTTC. It codes for CASSLDRVGNEQFF.

The rearrangement uses TRBV5-1 and TRBJ2-1; 9 bases align to TRBD2. The V gene's germline CDR1 is SGHRS and CDR2 YFSETQ. This CDR3 spans 16 amino acids. J was trimmed by 6 bases and V by 4 bases; bases with no gene match: 11. CDR3: CASSLTEREAFNEQFF. In DNA, the CDR3 is TGCGCCAGCAGCCTCACAGAGCGGGAGGCGTTCAATGAGCAGTTCTTC. The full variable domain, rest sourced from reference TRBV5-1 and TRBJ2-1, is KAGVTQTPRYLIKTRGQQVTLSCSPISGHRSVSWYQQTPGQGLQFLFEYFSETQRNKGNFPGRFSGRQFSNSRSEMNVSTLELGDSALYLCASSLTEREAFNEQFFGPGTRLTVL.

The sample holds many counts of this clonotype. The chain combines TRBV20-1 with TRBJ2-1, with TRBD2 identical over 7 bases. Germline V gene data show CDR1 as DFQATT and CDR2 as SNEGSKA (reference sequence). Trimming removed 3 bases from V and 9 bases from J; junction bases left unmatched: 8. The CDR3 loop spans 13 amino acids. The DNA of the CDR3 is TGCAGTGCTAGCGGGGGGAGCCTCGGTGAGCAGTTCTTC. This encodes CSASGGSLGEQFF.

This chain joins TRBV6-2 or TRBV6-3 and TRBJ2-7; no reliable D call. The CDR3 totals 12 residues. Trimming removed 2 bases from V and 4 bases from J, with 6 bases in between. CDR1 is MNHEY, CDR2 SVGEGT, per germline. The CDR3 region has the DNA TGTGCCAGCAGTTACAAAGGTTACGAGCAGTACTTC. Translated: CASSYKGYEQYF.

This clonotype was observed a few times. The chain uses TRBV28 and TRBJ2-6; D is undetermined. V lost 7 bases and J lost 4, with 20 bases in between. This CDR3 contains 17 residues. Looked up from germline, CDR1 is MDHEN and CDR2 is SYDVKM. CDR3 sequence: CASTTTAGDPGANVLTF. The CDR3 coding sequence is TGTGCCAGCACCACCACCGCAGGTGACCCCGGGGCCAACGTCCTGACTTTC.

In its sample, this clonotype was seen many times. This chain's CDR3 is CASSLSSRTYEQYF. Written as DNA, the CDR3 is TGTGCCAGCAGCTTATCTTCACGTACCTACGAGCAGTACTTC. V is TRBV11-2 and J is TRBJ2-7; D not certain. The CDR3 sequence is 14 residues long. V was pared by 2 bases and J by 2 bases, with 10 bases between. Germline CDR1 and CDR2: SGHAT and FQNNGV.

This clonotype was seen repeatedly, ten times or more. The rearrangement joins TRBV3-1 to TRBJ1-3; 8 bases agree with TRBD1. Germline V gene lookup returns CDR1 LGHDT and CDR2 YNNKEL (reference sequence). V was pared by 0 bases and J by 1 base, with 14 bases of the junction left unmatched. The CDR3 spans 20 residues. CDR3 residues: CASSQDIPGQADRSGNTIYF. CDR3 nucleotides: TGTGCCAGCAGCCAAGATATCCCGGGACAGGCCGATCGGTCTGGAAACACCATATATTTT.

This clonotype was counted many times. This chain uses TRBV7-9 with TRBJ1-5, with 7 bases identical to TRBD1. V lost 1 base, J lost 3 bases, and 9 bases stayed unmatched. CDR1 is SEHNR, CDR2 FQNEAQ, per germline (reference sequence). The CDR3 has 17 amino acids. The CDR3 bases are TGTGCCAGCAGCTTAGGAGGCGGGACAGCACACAATCAGCCCCAGCATTTT. Its protein is CASSLGGGTAHNQPQHF.

The chain employs TRBV5-6 and TRBJ2-5, with TRBD1 identical over 10 bases. The V and J ends lost 5 bases and 4 bases, in that order; junction bases with no gene match: 5. The CDR3 is 14 residues long. Germline V gene lookup returns CDR1 SGHDT and CDR2 YYEEEE. CDR3 sequence: CASSLGQGGETQYF. The CDR3 nucleotides are TGTGCCAGCAGTCTAGGACAGGGGGGAGAGACCCAGTACTTC.

This clonotype has just a few counts. Just one base apart from a much larger clone, this may be a read error. V is TRBV12-3 or TRBV12-4 and J is TRBJ2-5; possible D gene TRBD1, 5 bases. The CDR3 has 13 residues. CDR3 in DNA: TGTGTCAGCAGTTGGGTACAGGCGGAGACCCAGTACTTC. It specifies CVSSWVQAETQYF.

This clonotype was seen repeatedly, ten times or more. The genes are TRBV11-2 and TRBJ2-3, with a tentative D call TRBD1 (6 bases). The CDR3 length is 18 residues. V lost 0 bases, J lost 1 base, and 17 bases lay in between. Germline CDR1 reads SGHAT; CDR2 reads FQNNGV. CDR3 DNA: TGTGCCAGCAGCTTAGATGGGGTGAGAGGGGGACGCACAGATACGCAGTATTTT. Its protein is CASSLDGVRGGRTDTQYF.

This clonotype was counted ten times or more. The chain couples TRBV12-5 to TRBJ1-2; D possibly corresponds to TRBD1 (5 bases). The germline CDR1 and CDR2 sequences are LGHNT and FRNRAP. This CDR3 has 15 amino acids. Trimming removed 2 bases at V and 5 bases at J, with 15 bases between. CDR3 DNA: TGTGCTAGTGGTTTGTTAACCGGGACTGCGTATGGCTACACCTTC. Translated, it gives CASGLLTGTAYGYTF.

This clonotype was detected many times. V is TRBV6-5 and J is TRBJ1-2, with D perhaps TRBD1 (5 bases). The length of the CDR3 is 13 residues. Trimming shortened V by 5 bases and J by 6 bases, and 13 bases separated the two germline ends. The germline CDR1 and CDR2 sequences are MNHEY and SVGAGI. As DNA, the CDR3 is TGTGCCAGCAGTGACGCAGGGCTGGATGGCTACACCTTC. Protein product: CASSDAGLDGYTF.

This clonotype was seen ten or more times. The chain employs TRBV10-3 and TRBJ1-2; D is unclear. Germline loops: CDR1 ENHRY, CDR2 SYGVKD. CDR3 length: 14 residues. V was shortened by 5 bases and J by 4 bases, with 14 bases between the two germline ends. CDR3 nucleotides: TGTGCCATCAGTTTTGACCGTGACACCTATGGCTACACCTTC. As protein: CAISFDRDTYGYTF.

Points on this clonotype: This may be a read error: a much more frequent sequence differs by one nucleotide. The chain employs TRBV7-2 and TRBJ2-2, with 12 bases lining up with TRBD2. This CDR3 comprises 20 residues. Germline V CDR1 and CDR2: SGHTA, FQGNSA. The DNA for the CDR3 is TGTGACAGCAGCTCCGGACTAGCGGGGTTACCCAAGATAGTTTCTGGGGAGCTGTTTTTT. Protein product: CDSSSGLAGLPKIVSGELFF. Full variable domain (remainder filled in from reference TRBV7-2 and TRBJ2-2): GAGVSQSPSNKVTEKGKDVELRCDPISGHTALYWYRQSLGQGLEFLIYFQGNSAPDKSGLPSDRFSAERTGGSVSTLTIQRTQQEDSAVYLCDSSSGLAGLPKIVSGELFFGEGSRLTVL.

This clonotype was counted ten times or more. The V call is TRBV20-1, the J call TRBJ2-1; D possibly corresponds to TRBD2 (5 bases). Trimming removed 1 base from V and 2 bases from J, with 12 bases in between. The CDR3 runs to 15 residues. Germline CDR1 reads DFQATT; CDR2 reads SNEGSKA (reference sequence). CDR3 sequence (DNA): TGCAGTGCTAGAGTCCTGTCGGGAACCTACAATGAGCAGTTCTTC. Amino acid sequence: CSARVLSGTYNEQFF.

This clonotype was detected ten times or more. The chain links TRBV29-1 to TRBJ2-5; no definite D call. Trimming removed 0 bases from V and 5 bases from J, with 4 bases in between. This CDR3 contains 11 residues. Per the germline V gene, CDR1 is SQVTM and CDR2 is ANQGSEA. CDR3 nucleotides: TGCAGCGTTGAAGATCTGGAGACCCAGTACTTC. Translation gives CSVEDLETQYF.

This clonotype was counted many times. The chain combines TRBV20-1 with TRBJ2-3; 10 nucleotides align to TRBD2. Trimming took 0 bases from V and 2 from J; bases not matched to a gene: 8. The CDR3 extends over 17 amino acids. The V gene's germline CDR1 is DFQATT and CDR2 SNEGSKA (reference sequence). As DNA, the CDR3 is TGCAGTGCTAGAGATATAACTAGCGGGGAGTACACAGATACGCAGTATTTT. It specifies CSARDITSGEYTDTQYF.

This clonotype has ten or more counts. J is TRBJ2-2 and V is TRBV7-9; D gene unclear. CDR1 is SEHNR, CDR2 FQNEAQ, per germline (reference sequence). The CDR3 has 16 residues. V lost 5 bases and J lost 1, with 14 bases in between. CDR3 bases: TGTGCCAGCAGCCCCCTGGGAAACTTGAACACCGGGGAGCTGTTTTTT. This encodes CASSPLGNLNTGELFF. Complete variable domain (other parts from reference TRBV7-9 and TRBJ2-2): DTGVSQNPRHKITKRGQNVTFRCDPISEHNRLYWYRQTLGQGPEFLTYFQNEAQLEKSRLLSDRFSAERPKGSFSTLEIQRTEQGDSAMYLCASSPLGNLNTGELFFGEGSRLTVL.